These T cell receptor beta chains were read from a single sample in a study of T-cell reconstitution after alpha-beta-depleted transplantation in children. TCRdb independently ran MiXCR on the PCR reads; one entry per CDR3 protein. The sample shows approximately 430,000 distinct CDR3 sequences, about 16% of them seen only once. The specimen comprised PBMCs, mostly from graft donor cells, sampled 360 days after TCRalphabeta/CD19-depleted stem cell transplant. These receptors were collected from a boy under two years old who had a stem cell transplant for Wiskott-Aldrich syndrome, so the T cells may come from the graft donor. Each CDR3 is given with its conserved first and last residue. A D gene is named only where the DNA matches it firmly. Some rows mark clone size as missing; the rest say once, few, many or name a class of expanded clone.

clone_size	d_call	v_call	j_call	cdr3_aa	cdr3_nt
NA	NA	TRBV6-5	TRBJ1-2	CASSYWDRRGYTF	TGTGCCAGCAGTTATTGGGACCGCCGGGGCTACACCTTC
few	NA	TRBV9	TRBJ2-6	CASSVGGGANVLTF	TGTGCCAGCAGCGTAGGTGGGGGTGCCAACGTCCTGACTTTC
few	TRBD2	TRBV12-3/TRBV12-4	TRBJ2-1	CASYSPSGYNEQFF	TGTGCCAGCTACAGCCCTAGCGGCTACAATGAGCAGTTCTTC
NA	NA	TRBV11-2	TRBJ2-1	CASSLPSWGSANEQFF	TGTGCCAGCAGCTTACCGTCGTGGGGGAGTGCGAATGAGCAGTTCTTC
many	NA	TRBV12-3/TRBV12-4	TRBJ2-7	CASSLKGIYEQYF	TGTGCCAGCAGTTTAAAGGGGATCTACGAGCAGTACTTC
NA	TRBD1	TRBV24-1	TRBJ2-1	CATSDRDRGNEQFF	TGTGCCACCAGTGACCGGGACAGGGGCAATGAGCAGTTCTTC
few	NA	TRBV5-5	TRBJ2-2	CASSLPVRAAGAGGELFF	TGTGCCAGCAGCTTGCCGGTTCGCGCGGCAGGGGCCGGCGGGGAGCTGTTTTTT
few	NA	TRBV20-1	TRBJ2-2	CSASGDMNTGELFF	TGCAGTGCTAGTGGGGACATGAACACCGGGGAGCTGTTTTTT
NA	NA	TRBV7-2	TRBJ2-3	CASSLRRKLRTDTQYF	TGTGCCAGCAGCTTAAGGCGCAAGCTGCGCACAGATACGCAGTATTTT
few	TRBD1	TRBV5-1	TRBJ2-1	CASSGLTGPQSNEQFF	TGCGCCAGCAGCGGATTGACAGGGCCCCAATCCAATGAGCAGTTCTTC
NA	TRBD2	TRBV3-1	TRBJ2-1	CASSQGTRAGEQFF	TGTGCCAGCAGTCAAGGGACTAGGGCCGGTGAGCAGTTCTTC
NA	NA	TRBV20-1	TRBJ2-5	CSASVVVQETQYF	TGCAGTGCTAGTGTTGTCGTACAAGAGACCCAGTACTTC
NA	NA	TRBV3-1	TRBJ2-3	CASSPPGPWADTQYF	TGTGCCAGCAGCCCGCCGGGCCCTTGGGCGGATACGCAGTATTTT
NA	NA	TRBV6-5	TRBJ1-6	CATLTPREDISPLHF	TGTGCCACCCTTACTCCCAGGGAGGATATTTCACCCCTCCACTTT
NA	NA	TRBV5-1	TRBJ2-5	CASNLQSRQETQYF	TGCGCCAGCAACCTACAGTCTCGCCAAGAGACCCAGTACTTC
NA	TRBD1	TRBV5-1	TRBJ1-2	CASSVGQTLFPYGYTF	TGCGCCAGCAGCGTGGGACAGACGTTATTCCCCTATGGCTACACCTTC
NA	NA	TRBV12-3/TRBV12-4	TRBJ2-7	CASSLNPRGRGNEQYF	TGTGCCAGCAGTTTGAATCCTCGGGGCAGGGGCAACGAGCAGTACTTC
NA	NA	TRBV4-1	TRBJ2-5	CASSQDRQSPYQETQYF	TGCGCCAGCAGCCAAGATCGACAGTCTCCTTACCAAGAGACCCAGTACTTC
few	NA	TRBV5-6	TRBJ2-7	CASSLRGGPAYEQYF	TGTGCCAGCAGCTTGAGGGGGGGGCCCGCCTACGAGCAGTACTTC
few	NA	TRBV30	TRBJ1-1	CAWSAQGNTEAFF	TGTGCCTGGAGTGCGCAGGGAAACACTGAAGCTTTCTTT
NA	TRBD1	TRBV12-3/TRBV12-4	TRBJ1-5	CASSLRTGGGNQPQHF	TGTGCCAGCAGTTTAAGGACAGGCGGGGGCAATCAGCCCCAGCATTTT
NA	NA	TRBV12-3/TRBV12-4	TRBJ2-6	CASSRASGANVLTF	TGTGCCAGCAGTCGGGCCTCTGGGGCCAACGTCCTGACTTTC
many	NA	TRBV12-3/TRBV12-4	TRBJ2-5	CASSFGTLGTETQYF	TGTGCCAGCAGTTTCGGGACATTGGGGACAGAGACCCAGTACTTC
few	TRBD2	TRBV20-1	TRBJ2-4	CSAREGLGGVRAKNIQYF	TGCAGTGCTAGAGAGGGTCTGGGGGGGGTGAGAGCCAAAAACATTCAGTACTTC
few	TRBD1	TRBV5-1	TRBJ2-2	CASSPDRAIPGELFF	TGCGCCAGCAGCCCGGACAGGGCGATCCCCGGGGAGCTGTTTTTT
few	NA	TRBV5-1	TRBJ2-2	CASSFLSGATGELFF	TGCGCCAGCAGCTTCCTATCTGGGGCCACCGGGGAGCTGTTTTTT
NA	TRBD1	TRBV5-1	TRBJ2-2	CASSYVWTGGSTGELFF	TGCGCCAGCAGCTACGTTTGGACAGGGGGGAGCACCGGGGAGCTGTTTTTT
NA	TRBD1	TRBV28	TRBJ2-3	CAILDRSVSTDTQYF	TGTGCCATCCTGGACAGGTCGGTTAGCACAGATACGCAGTATTTT
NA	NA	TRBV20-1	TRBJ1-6	CSATDLYNSPLHF	TGCAGTGCTACCGACCTATATAATTCACCCCTCCACTTT
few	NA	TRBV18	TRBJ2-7	CASSYTDRSYEQYF	TGTGCCAGCTCATACACGGACAGATCCTACGAGCAGTACTTC
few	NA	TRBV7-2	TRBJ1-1	CASSLRPRGTEAFF	TGTGCCAGCAGCTTACGGCCTAGAGGCACTGAAGCTTTCTTT
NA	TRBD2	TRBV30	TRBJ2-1	CAWSMTGGYQFF	TGTGCCTGGAGTATGACGGGAGGGTACCAGTTCTTC
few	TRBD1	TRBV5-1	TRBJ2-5	CASSLDGTGIQTQYF	TGCGCCAGCAGCTTGGATGGGACAGGGATACAGACCCAGTACTTC
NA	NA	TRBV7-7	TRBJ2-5	CASSLGQGRWGQETQYF	TGTGCCAGCAGCTTAGGGCAGGGGAGATGGGGCCAAGAGACCCAGTACTTC
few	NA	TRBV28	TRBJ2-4	CASRTLQNIQYF	TGTGCCAGCAGAACCCTTCAAAACATTCAGTACTTC
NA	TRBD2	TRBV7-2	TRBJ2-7	CASSPRLAGVDEQYF	TGTGCCAGCAGCCCCCGACTAGCGGGAGTAGACGAGCAGTACTTC
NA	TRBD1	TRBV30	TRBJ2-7	CAWSGGRDRGGYEQYF	TGTGCCTGGAGTGGAGGCCGCGACAGGGGAGGCTACGAGCAGTACTTC
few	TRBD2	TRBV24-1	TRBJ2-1	CATSGSGTAKRGSSYNEQFF	TGTGCCACCAGTGGCTCCGGGACGGCTAAGCGGGGGAGCTCCTACAATGAGCAGTTCTTC
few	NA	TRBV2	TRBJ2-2	CASSSRPPTANTGELFF	TGTGCCAGCAGTTCCCGACCCCCTACGGCGAACACCGGGGAGCTGTTTTTT
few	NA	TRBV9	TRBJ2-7	CASSVGADAYYEQYF	TGTGCCAGCAGCGTTGGGGCCGACGCCTACTACGAGCAGTACTTC
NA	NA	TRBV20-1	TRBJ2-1	CSAGAVTFYNEQFF	TGCAGTGCTGGAGCGGTCACCTTCTACAATGAGCAGTTCTTC
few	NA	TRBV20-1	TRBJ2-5	CSARGNFQETQYF	TGCAGTGCTAGAGGCAACTTCCAAGAGACCCAGTACTTC
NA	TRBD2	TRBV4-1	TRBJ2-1	CASSQGVQAGGRYNEQFF	TGCGCCAGCAGCCAAGGGGTTCAAGCGGGGGGGCGTTACAATGAGCAGTTCTTC
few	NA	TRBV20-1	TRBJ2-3	CSARDRLGKGTTDTQYF	TGCAGTGCTAGAGATCGTCTGGGGAAAGGGACCACAGATACGCAGTATTTT
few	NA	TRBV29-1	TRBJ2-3	CSVDRSTDTQYF	TGCAGCGTTGACCGTAGCACAGATACGCAGTATTTT
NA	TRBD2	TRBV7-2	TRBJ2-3	CASSLLAGGLPDTQYF	TGTGCCAGCAGCCTTTTAGCGGGGGGGCTCCCAGATACGCAGTATTTT
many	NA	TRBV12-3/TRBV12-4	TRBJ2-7	CASSPGRGPAYEQYF	TGTGCCAGCAGTCCCGGTCGGGGACCTGCCTACGAGCAGTACTTC
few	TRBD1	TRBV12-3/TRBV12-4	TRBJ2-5	CASSLFKTGRETQYF	TGTGCCAGCAGTTTATTTAAGACAGGGAGAGAGACCCAGTACTTC
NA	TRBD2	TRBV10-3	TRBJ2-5	CAISAWEGQETQYF	TGTGCCATCAGTGCTTGGGAGGGCCAAGAGACCCAGTACTTC